The source of this T cell receptor beta chain is a study of shared clonotypes between healthy human individuals. The CDR3 covers 13 residues. V was pared by 2 bases and J by 11 bases, with 15 bases between. The germline V gene encodes CDR1 MNHEY and CDR2 SMNVEV (reference sequence). Study-wide results and caveats: Generation probability values for non-shared clonotypes were lower than those for clonotypes shared by all four donors.

Profiled with immunoSEQ multiplex PCR; TCRdb holds only in-frame clones, not every one. This table holds about 1.5 million clones, approximately 98% found once. Note on this clone: Its antigen is undetermined.

This clonotype originated in a man under 40 in good health. Sample: naive CD4+ T cells sorted from blood. Stated subset: CD45RA+ positively selected. J is TRBJ1-1 and V is TRBV27, with D perhaps matching TRBD1 (5 bases). This CDR3 is CASSLSTGVGAFF. The CDR3 bases are TGTGCCAGCAGTTTAAGCACGGGGGTTGGGGCTTTCTTT.